The 25 T cell receptor beta chains below all came from one sample that was sequenced in a study of blood T cell repertoires in COVID-19. Libraries were prepared by immunoSEQ multiplex PCR; TCRdb keeps only in-frame clonotypes and omits some of them. The profile covers 250,000 to 300,000 clones, with about 90% appearing a single time and about 2% taken by the ten largest. What was sequenced was peripheral blood. The receptors shown here come from a woman aged 50 to 65 who had recovered from COVID-19.

The V gene is TRBV7-6, the J gene TRBJ1-3; no definite D call. The CDR3 has 17 amino acids. Deletions cut 2 bases from V and 0 bases from J, with 14 bases between. Germline V gene data show CDR1 as SGHVS and CDR2 as FNYEAQ. CDR3 region: CASSLRDTVFSGNTIYF. DNA for the CDR3: TGTGCCAGCAGCTTAAGAGACACGGTATTCTCTGGAAACACCATATATTTT.

This clone was seen only once. The chain joins TRBV5-4 to TRBJ1-2; D call uncertain. The CDR3 loop spans 16 amino acids. V was pared by 0 bases and J by 10 bases, with 22 bases between. The germline gives CDR1 SGHNT, CDR2 YYREEE (reference sequence). This chain's CDR3 is CASSLAGSGVNRHYTF. The CDR3 DNA reads as TGTGCCAGCAGCTTGGCCGGGAGCGGGGTAAATAGGCACTACACCTTC. The full variable domain, its missing parts supplied by reference TRBV5-4 and TRBJ1-2, is ETGVTQSPTHLIKTRGQQVTLRCSSQSGHNTVSWYQQALGQGPQFIFQYYREEENGRGNFPPRFSGLQFPNYSSELNVNALELDDSALYLCASSLAGSGVNRHYTFGSGTRLTVV.

The chain couples TRBV7-3 to TRBJ2-7, with 7 bases fitting TRBD1. The V gene end was trimmed by 1 base and the J gene end by 7 bases; junction bases not matched to a gene: 10. The CDR3 has 15 amino acids. The germline CDR1 and CDR2 sequences are SGHTA and FQGTGA. CDR3 sequence (DNA): TGTGCCAGCAGCTTAAAGGGGGCCACCGTGGGGGAGCAGTACTTC. Translation: CASSLKGATVGEQYF. The full variable domain, with the rest looked up from reference TRBV7-3 and TRBJ2-7, is GAGVSQTPSNKVTEKGKYVELRCDPISGHTALYWYRQSLGQGPEFLIYFQGTGAADDSGLPNDRFFAVRPEGSVSTLKIQRTERGDSAVYLCASSLKGATVGEQYFGPGTRLTVT.

The rearrangement joins TRBV7-8 to TRBJ1-2, with D tentatively TRBD1 (5 bases). V was cut by 1 base and J by 2 bases, with 11 bases left in between. CDR3 length: 15 amino acids. In germline, CDR1 is SGHVS, CDR2 FQNEAQ. DNA of the CDR3: TGTGCCAGCAGCTTAGGGTTGGGGGGAAACTATGGCTACACCTTC. Protein product: CASSLGLGGNYGYTF.

J is TRBJ1-1 and V is TRBV19, with D possibly matching TRBD1 (6 bases). Germline V CDR1 and CDR2: LNHDA, SQIVND (reference sequence). CDR3 size: 13 residues. V lost 4 bases and J 5 bases, leaving 11 bases between the germline ends. CDR3 in amino acids: CASSRGGLTEAFF. CDR3 DNA sequence: TGTGCCAGTAGTAGGGGGGGCTTGACTGAAGCTTTCTTT. Supplemented by reference TRBV19 and TRBJ1-1, the full variable domain reads DGGITQSPKYLFRKEGQNVTLSCEQNLNHDAMYWYRQDPGQGLRLIYYSQIVNDFQKGDIAEGYSVSREKKESFPLTVTSAQKNPTAFYLCASSRGGLTEAFFGQGTRLTVV.

The chain couples TRBV4-1 to TRBJ2-3, with 9 bases that match TRBD2. CDR1 and CDR2 (germline): MGHRA, YSYEKL. The CDR3 has 17 amino acids. V lost 4 bases to trimming and J lost 0 bases; unmatched junction nucleotides: 8. The CDR3 sequence is CASSPPPLAGSTDTQYF. The CDR3 nucleotides read TGCGCCAGCAGCCCCCCACCCCTAGCGGGGAGCACAGATACGCAGTATTTT.

This clone has just a few counts. The chain uses TRBV4-1 and TRBJ1-3; maybe TRBD1 (5 bases). Germline V gene data show CDR1 as MGHRA and CDR2 as YSYEKL. V was cut by 8 bases and J by 1 base, with 18 bases left in between. The CDR3 is 16 residues long. The CDR3 region is CASSSPGRGSGNTIYF. In DNA, the CDR3 is TGCGCCAGCTCCTCACCTGGGCGGGGGTCTGGAAACACCATATATTTT.

The gene calls are TRBV4-2 and TRBJ2-7; D remains ambiguous. V was pared by 3 bases and J by 0 bases, with 9 bases between. Germline CDR1 LGHNA, CDR2 YNFKEQ. This CDR3 region has 14 residues. CDR3 residues: CASSHRHYSYEQYF. In DNA form, the CDR3 reads TGTGCCAGCAGCCACAGGCATTACTCCTACGAGCAGTACTTC.

The chain uses TRBV21-1 and TRBJ1-6; the table's D call, TRBD1, was not checked against the DNA. TRBV21-1 is listed as a pseudogene. The CDR3 totals 13 residues. The CDR3 region is CASRTGLVSPLHF. The CDR3 DNA is TGTGCCAGCCGGACAGGCCTGGTATCACCCCTCCACTTT.

As DNA, the CDR3 is TGTGCCAGCAGGCAAACAGGGGGCCCACCTTTCGTCGGGGAGCTGTTTTTT. Protein sequence: CASRQTGGPPFVGELFF. The V gene is TRBV28, the J gene TRBJ2-2; the match to TRBD1 covers 9 bases. With V trimmed by 6 bases and J by 7 bases, 15 bases remained unmatched. CDR1 is MDHEN and CDR2 is SYDVKM in the germline V gene. The CDR3 has 17 residues.

The chain combines TRBV6-5 with TRBJ1-1; no firm D call. The V end was cut by 8 bases, the J end by 2 bases, with 15 bases between. The CDR3 is 14 amino acids. Germline-derived CDR1 and CDR2 are MNHEY and SVGAGI. In DNA, the CDR3 is TGTGCCAGCTCAGAAACCCGGAGCAACACTGAAGCTTTCTTT. Translation gives CASSETRSNTEAFF.

The CDR3 nucleotides are TGTGCCAGTCTCCCGGAGGGGGCGTTGAACGAGCAGTACTTC. It translates to CASLPEGALNEQYF. The chain employs TRBV5-5 and TRBJ2-7; D is perhaps TRBD1 (7 bases). Trimming took off 8 bases at V and 5 bases at J, with 20 bases between the two ends. The CDR3 sequence is 14 residues long. Germline V gene data show CDR1 as SGHKS and CDR2 as YYEKEE (reference sequence). Filled out from reference TRBV5-5 and TRBJ2-7, the complete variable domain reads DAGVTQSPTHLIKTRGQQVTLRCSPISGHKSVSWYQQVLGQGPQFIFQYYEKEERGRGNFPDRFSARQFPNYSSELNVNALLLGDSALYLCASLPEGALNEQYFGPGTRLTVT.

This chain uses TRBV24-1 with TRBJ2-1; TRBD2 aligns across 12 bases. The CDR3 runs to 16 residues. Germline V CDR1 and CDR2: KGHDR, SFDVKD. With 11 bases clipped from V and 4 bases from J, the junction kept 11 bases outside the gene matches. The DNA of the CDR3 is TGTGCCATCGGGCCTGGACTAGCGGGACGATACAATGAGCAGTTCTTC. Translation gives CAIGPGLAGRYNEQFF.

The chain has TRBV6-5 and TRBJ1-1; perhaps TRBD1 as D (6 bases). CDR1 is MNHEY, CDR2 SVGAGI, per germline. Trimming shortened V by 7 bases and J by 3 bases, and 18 bases separated the two germline ends. The CDR3 has 15 amino acids. CDR3 nucleotide sequence: TGTGCCAGCACCCTATCAGCACGACAGGACACTGAAGCTTTCTTT. This translates into CASTLSARQDTEAFF.

V and J are TRBV5-6 and TRBJ2-1; 15 positions match TRBD2. V lost 5 bases, J lost 3 bases, and 6 bases stayed unmatched. In germline, CDR1 is SGHDT, CDR2 YYEEEE. The CDR3 consists of 17 residues. The CDR3 region is CASRPGTSGGLYNEQFF. CDR3 DNA sequence: TGTGCCAGCAGACCCGGGACTAGCGGGGGGCTCTACAATGAGCAGTTCTTC.

The chain couples TRBV19 to TRBJ1-5; D not resolved. The CDR3 loop spans 14 amino acids. Trimming removed 7 bases from V and 6 bases from J, with 16 bases in between. Germline CDR1 reads LNHDA; CDR2 reads SQIVND (reference sequence). CDR3 loop: CASTIDTSPQPQHF. CDR3 nucleotide sequence: TGTGCCAGTACCATCGACACCAGTCCTCAGCCCCAGCATTTT.

The CDR3, as DNA: TGTGCCAGCTCGACGACAGGCAAATACGAGCAGTACTTC. This encodes CASSTTGKYEQYF. The chain couples TRBV18 to TRBJ2-7; D perhaps matches TRBD1 (6 bases). V lost 6 bases and J lost 4, with 13 bases in between. The germline V gene has CDR1 KGHSH and CDR2 LQKENI. The CDR3 is 13 amino acids.

V is TRBV29-1 and J is TRBJ2-2; 7 bases agree with TRBD1. V trimming: 7 bases; J trimming: 4 bases; junction bases outside the gene matches: 6. Germline V lookup: CDR1 SQVTM, CDR2 ANQGSEA. This CDR3 region has 13 residues. CDR3 DNA sequence: TGCAGCGGTAGACAGGGATTCACCGGGGAGCTGTTTTTT. Amino acid sequence: CSGRQGFTGELFF.

In its sample, this clone was seen once. The chain links TRBV7-2 to TRBJ2-7; 12 bases map to TRBD2. CDR3 length: 15 amino acids. V was clipped by 5 bases and J by 2 bases; unmatched bases: 4. Germline CDR1 reads SGHTA; CDR2 reads FQGNSA. CDR3 loop: CASSQTSGSTYEQYF. The CDR3 DNA reads as TGTGCCAGCAGCCAGACTAGCGGGAGTACCTACGAGCAGTACTTC.

V and J are TRBV7-6 and TRBJ1-2; weak D call: TRBD1 (6 bases). This CDR3 region has 13 residues. Germline CDR1 reads SGHVS; CDR2 reads FNYEAQ. Deletions cut 3 bases from V and 1 base from J, with 6 bases between. This chain's CDR3 is CASSLDSNYGYTF. The CDR3 region has the DNA TGTGCCAGCAGCTTGGACAGTAACTATGGCTACACCTTC.

V gene TRBV4-1 combines with J gene TRBJ1-3; D perhaps matches TRBD1 (5 bases). The CDR3 length is 15 residues. The germline V gene encodes CDR1 MGHRA and CDR2 YSYEKL. V was trimmed by 4 bases and J by 4 bases, leaving 14 bases between them. The CDR3 region has the DNA TGCGCCAGCAGCCCCAACCAGGGATTAGGAAACACCATATATTTT. This gives the protein CASSPNQGLGNTIYF.

The chain uses TRBV30 and TRBJ1-1; D remains unclear. Germline V lookup: CDR1 GTSNPN, CDR2 SVGIG (reference sequence). The CDR3 is made up of 13 amino acids. V gave up 0 bases and J gave up 1 base, with 6 bases separating them. This CDR3 reads CAWSVQQNTEAFF. In DNA form, the CDR3 reads TGTGCCTGGAGTGTACAACAGAACACTGAAGCTTTCTTT.

The chain employs TRBV5-1 and TRBJ1-1; 10 bases line up with TRBD1. Germline V lookup: CDR1 SGHRS, CDR2 YFSETQ. CDR3 length: 14 residues. V was pared by 3 bases and J by 5 bases, with 4 bases of the junction left unmatched. The CDR3 protein is CASSWDRGNTEAFF. CDR3 DNA sequence: TGCGCCAGCAGCTGGGACAGGGGAAATACTGAAGCTTTCTTT.

The gene calls are TRBV30 and TRBJ1-2; 7 bases match TRBD1. Unmatched junction bases numbered 8, after V lost 0 bases and J lost 7 bases. Per the germline V gene, CDR1 is GTSNPN and CDR2 is SVGIG (reference sequence). The CDR3 extends over 14 amino acids. The CDR3 loop is CAWSVAGPGGGYTF. CDR3 bases: TGTGCCTGGAGTGTAGCAGGGCCAGGGGGTGGCTACACCTTC.

V and J are TRBV6-4 and TRBJ1-1; D is possibly TRBD1 (6 bases). Trimming took 4 bases from V and 1 from J, leaving 7 bases between them. The CDR3 consists of 13 residues. Germline CDR1 and CDR2: MRHNA and SNTAGT. This CDR3 reads CASSAGENTEAFF. The CDR3 coding sequence is TGTGCCAGCAGTGCAGGGGAGAACACTGAAGCTTTCTTT.